The 2 T cell receptor beta chains in this list originate from one sample, sequenced in a study of tumor and adjacent non-tumor tissue in lung cancer. A modified ARM-PCR protocol with three rounds of nested PCR amplified TCRbeta. In TCRdb, the multiplex PCR reads were re-called with MiXCR into one record per CDR3 protein. The table lists 100,000 or so distinct CDR3 sequences, 65% of them singletons, with roughly a fifth in the top ten. No cell sorting was done before RNA was extracted from the tissue. Distant lung tissue was collected more than 3 cm away from the tumor edge. Sequenced input: distant non-tumor lung tissue. The receptors stem from a man between 25 and 39 years old with non-small cell lung cancer.

Concerning this clonotype itself: Being one base from a much bigger clone, this may be a read error. The chain recombines TRBV10-3 with TRBJ1-1, with D unclear. CDR1 and CDR2 (germline): ENHRY, SYGVKD. The V and J ends lost 0 bases and 4 bases respectively, with 9 bases between them. This CDR3 has 14 residues. In DNA, the CDR3 is TGTGCCATCAGTGAGTCAGGGCAAGGCACTGAAGCTTTCTTT. Translated: CAISESGQGTEAFF.

This clonotype came up many times. The chain couples TRBV6-6 to TRBJ1-2, with D perhaps matching TRBD1 (5 bases). Germline CDR1 MNHNY, CDR2 SVGAGI (reference sequence). Trimming pared 5 bases from V and 5 bases from J, leaving 18 bases between. This CDR3 region has 15 residues. CDR3 in DNA: TGTGCCAGCAGTGACCCCCGGGACCCCTTATATGGCTACACCTTC. Translated, it gives CASSDPRDPLYGYTF.